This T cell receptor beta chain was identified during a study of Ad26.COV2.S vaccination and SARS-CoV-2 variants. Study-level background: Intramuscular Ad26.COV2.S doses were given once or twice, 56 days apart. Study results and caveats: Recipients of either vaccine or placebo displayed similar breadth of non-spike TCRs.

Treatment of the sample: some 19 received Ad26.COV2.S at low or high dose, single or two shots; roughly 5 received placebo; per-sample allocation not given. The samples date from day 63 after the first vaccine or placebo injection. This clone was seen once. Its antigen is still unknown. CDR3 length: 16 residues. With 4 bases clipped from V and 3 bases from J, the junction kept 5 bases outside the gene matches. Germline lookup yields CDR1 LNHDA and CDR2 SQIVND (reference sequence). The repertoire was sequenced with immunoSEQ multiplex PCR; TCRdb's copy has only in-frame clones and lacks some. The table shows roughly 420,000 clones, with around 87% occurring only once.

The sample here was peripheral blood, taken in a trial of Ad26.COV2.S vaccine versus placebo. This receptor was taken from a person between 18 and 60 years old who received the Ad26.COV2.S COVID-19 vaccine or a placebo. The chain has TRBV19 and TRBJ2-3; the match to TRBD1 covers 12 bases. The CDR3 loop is CASSTGTGGWTDTQYF. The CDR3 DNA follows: TGTGCCAGTAGTACCGGGACAGGGGGCTGGACAGATACGCAGTATTTT. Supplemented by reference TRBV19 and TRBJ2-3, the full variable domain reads DGGITQSPKYLFRKEGQNVTLSCEQNLNHDAMYWYRQDPGQGLRLIYYSQIVNDFQKGDIAEGYSVSREKKESFPLTVTSAQKNPTAFYLCASSTGTGGWTDTQYFGPGTRLTVL.